This T cell receptor (beta chain) came from a study of technical replicates of blood from several donors. TCRdb's table, derived via immunoSEQ multiplex PCR, lists solely in-frame clones and lacks some. The table shows roughly 71,000 clones, with less than 97% occurring only once. The sequence derives from a human donor in good health. Specimen: T cells isolated from PBMCs.

CDR3 bases: TGTGCCAGCAGTTCCTACAGGGCCTATGGCTACACCTTC. It encodes CASSSYRAYGYTF. V usage is TRBV27 and J usage is TRBJ1-2, with a weak D call TRBD1 (6 bases). There are 13 residues in the CDR3. V dropped 4 bases and J dropped 4 bases, with 10 bases sitting between them. CDR1 and CDR2 (germline): MNHEY, SMNVEV (reference sequence).